This T cell receptor beta chain was observed in a study of control samples from healthy donors and cancer patients (dated by TCRdb to between 2020 and 2021). Via the germline V gene, CDR1 is MNHEY and CDR2 SVGAGI. At the junction V is shortened by 8 bases and J by 0 bases, with 8 bases in between. From its cysteine to its phenylalanine, the CDR3 spans 14 amino acids. CDR3 DNA only is kept here, 42 bases in frame from base 1. Libraries were made using the immunoSEQ multiplex PCR assay. TCRdb re-hosts the immuneACCESS table, in-frame sequences only. Its copies lack some clones; in the studies checked, an unresolved V gene accounts for under half of them, and the cause for the rest is not known. The sample yields 150,000 or so clones; just under 95% were counted once. The top ten hold around 6.2% of the sample. Regarding this clone: Its recognized antigen is unknown. Base qualities are not provided; no much larger clone lies one nucleotide away.

The source material was blood. The V and J segments used are TRBV6-5 and TRBJ2-6, with an unclear D gene assignment. This TCR was recovered from a man aged 40-49 years in good health. The nucleotide sequence is given as TGTGCCAGCCGAAGGGCCTCTGGGGCCAACGTCCTGACTTTC. Its translation reads: CASRRASGANVLTF.